Below, one TCR beta chain is given with its context. Its antigen is unknown. This sample was taken from a study of vaccination and CD4 T cells after COVID-19. Study summary: Median time from COVID diagnosis to post-COVID sampling was about 14 weeks (35 to 161). Sampling that followed vaccination took place a median around 71 days after dose two, within a range of 14 to 241. Regarding the study as a whole: Spike mono-reactivity was found in 304 of the 307 vaccine-specific clones identified in convalescent patients. Apart from involving relatively few convalescent patients, the work omitted early post-infection timepoints.

Sequencing of the DNA from cultured CD4+ T cells was carried out with the Oncomine TCR Beta short-read assay. TCRdb analysed the PCR reads with MiXCR anew, one entry per CDR3 protein. The sample lists some 21,000 distinct CDR3 sequences, 40% to 50% occurring once. This sample's treatment: roughly ten-day PBMC culture with coronavirus spike peptide pools or control peptides (ViraFEST assay). The TCR was taken from a human donor who had recovered from COVID-19. Sequenced: CD4+ T cells from blood, cultured in vitro.

CDR3 residues: CATSDWGGTGDGELFF. The CDR3 nucleotides read TGTGCCACCAGTGATTGGGGGGGGACAGGGGACGGGGAGCTGTTTTTT. The J gene is TRBJ2-2, the V gene TRBV24-1; 10 nucleotides agree with TRBD1. The V gene's germline CDR1 is KGHDR and CDR2 SFDVKD. J was trimmed by 7 bases and V by 2 bases; bases with no gene match: 6. The CDR3 is 16 amino acids.